This T cell receptor (beta chain) was profiled in a study of shared clonotypes between healthy human individuals. Regarding the study as a whole: Naive subsets generally had larger estimated richness than memory subsets.

Worth noting for this clone: Its antigen is unknown.

The repertoire was sequenced with immunoSEQ multiplex PCR; TCRdb's copy has only in-frame clones and lacks some. The data show millions of clones, 90% to 95% seen once. The V gene's germline CDR1 is MDHEN and CDR2 SYDVKM. V gave up 6 bases and J gave up 4 bases; unmatched junction bases: 8. There are 15 residues in the CDR3. The chain is built from TRBV28 and TRBJ1-5; 8 bases match TRBD1. This receptor was identified in a man younger than 30 in good health. Sequenced material: naive CD4+ T cells sorted from blood. Specified subset: CD45RA+ positively selected. In DNA form, the CDR3 reads TGTGCCAGCAGCCCAGGGGGCAGGCAAAATCAGCCCCAGCATTTT. Translating gives CASSPGGRQNQPQHF.